This T cell receptor (beta chain) was sequenced in a study of T cells in women clearing cervical HPV infection. As for the study in general: Donors had HPV16-related CIN3 or worse; 2 had invasive cancer.

Germline trimming cut 4 bases from V and 6 bases from J; bases unmatched to any gene: 4. The CDR3 is 15 residues long. The germline V gene encodes CDR1 SGHVS and CDR2 FNYEAQ. Profiled with immunoSEQ multiplex PCR; TCRdb holds only in-frame clones, not every one. This sample lists fewer than 40,000 clones; its ten largest clones have approximately 4.8%. Concerning this clone: The sequenced fragment ends 3 residues before the CDR3 boundary, so the rest is inferred from the germline J gene.

Input material: blood buffy coat. The chain employs TRBV7-6 and TRBJ1-6; 9 nucleotides agree with TRBD1. This clonotype was sampled from a woman between 18 and 70 years old with a cervical HPV16 infection that either progressed to CIN3+ or cleared (not recorded which). CDR3 bases read: TGTGCCAGCAGCTCCGGACAGGGGATTAATTCACCC. Translating gives CASSSGQGINSP. The whole CDR3 sequence is CASSSGQGINSPLHF. The whole variable domain, filled in from reference TRBV7-6 and TRBJ1-6, reads GAGVSQSPRYKVTKRGQDVALRCDPISGHVSLYWYRQALGQGPEFLTYFNYEAQQDKSGLPNDRFSAERPEGSISTLTIQRTEQRDSAMYRCASSSGQGINSPLHFGNGTRLTVT.